The 20 T cell receptor beta chains below were found in one sample sequenced in a study of lymphopenia after photon versus proton radiotherapy. Repertoires were generated with immunoSEQ multiplex PCR, while TCRdb's copy carries only in-frame clones and drops some. This sample has 50,000 to 65,000 clones; 87% occur once, and the top ten carry more than 10%. Sequencing used peripheral blood, obtained from a patient treated with proton-based radiotherapy. These TCRs come from an older man with esophageal cancer.

This clone was detected only once. The chain combines TRBV5-1 with TRBJ1-4; 7 positions agree with TRBD1. CDR3 length: 15 residues. CDR1 and CDR2 from the germline V gene are SGHRS and YFSETQ. The junction had 8 bases not matched to a gene; V was cut back by 4 bases and J by 5 bases. CDR3 residues: CASSRGQNGNEKLFF. In DNA, the CDR3 is TGCGCCAGCAGCCGGGGACAGAATGGGAATGAAAAACTGTTTTTT.

This clone showed up just a few times. The rearrangement uses TRBV10-1 and TRBJ2-3; D is ambiguous. V lost 0 bases and J lost 2, with 15 bases in between. This CDR3 contains 17 residues. Germline loops: CDR1 WNHNN, CDR2 SYGVQD (reference sequence). CDR3 DNA: TGCGCCAGCAGTGAGTCCATCCGGACGGCAACCACAGATACGCAGTATTTT. It yields the protein CASSESIRTATTDTQYF.

The chain has TRBV23-1 and TRBJ2-2; 7 positions agree with TRBD1. TRBV23-1 is an ORF; its function is uncertain. This CDR3 is 16 amino acids long. Unmatched junction bases numbered 5, after V lost 3 bases and J lost 1 base. CDR3 coding DNA: TGCGCCAGCAGTCACAGGGGACAGATGAACACCGGGGAGCTGTTTTTT. It encodes CASSHRGQMNTGELFF.

V gene TRBV27 combines with J gene TRBJ1-5; 10 bases align to TRBD1. The germline CDR1 and CDR2 sequences are MNHEY and SMNVEV (reference sequence). The ends lost 8 bases at V and 3 bases at J; junction bases unmatched: 4. CDR3 length equals 14 residues. The DNA of the CDR3 is TGTGCCAGCTCCGACAGGGGGCACAATCAGCCCCAGCATTTT. This translates into CASSDRGHNQPQHF.

The CDR3 reads CAISESIRQDTSTDTQYF. The CDR3 bases are TGTGCCATCAGTGAGTCGATCCGCCAGGATACTAGCACAGATACGCAGTATTTT. The rearrangement links TRBV10-3 to TRBJ2-3; D is undetermined. The germline gives CDR1 ENHRY, CDR2 SYGVKD. The germline V and J ends were trimmed by 0 bases and 0 bases, with 16 bases remaining between them. The length of the CDR3 is 18 residues.

The rearrangement joins TRBV5-6 to TRBJ2-7; possibly TRBD1 for D (5 bases). Trimming pared 4 bases from V and 3 bases from J, leaving 8 bases between. This CDR3 is 12 amino acids long. Germline V lookup: CDR1 SGHDT, CDR2 YYEEEE. CDR3: CASSRTLYEQYF. The CDR3, as DNA: TGTGCCAGCAGCCGGACACTCTACGAGCAGTACTTC.

V and J are TRBV2 and TRBJ1-5; D not certain. The CDR3 runs 12 residues. Trimming stripped 6 bases from V and 9 bases from J, with 12 bases between. Per germline, CDR1 SNHLY and CDR2 FYNNEI. DNA of the CDR3: TGTGCCAGCAGCCGGTGGGATGGGCCCCAGCATTTT. Its protein product is CASSRWDGPQHF.

The chain employs TRBV7-2 and TRBJ2-7; 15 bases line up with TRBD2. CDR1 is SGHTA, CDR2 FQGNSA, per germline. V lost 4 bases, J lost 4 bases, and 5 bases stayed unmatched. The CDR3 length is 16 residues. The CDR3 reads CASSSGLAGGGYEQYF. The DNA of the CDR3 is TGTGCCAGCAGCTCGGGACTAGCGGGGGGAGGGTACGAGCAGTACTTC.

The chain couples TRBV18 to TRBJ2-1, with 16 bases fitting TRBD2. Germline V gene data show CDR1 as KGHSH and CDR2 as LQKENI. V lost 1 base and J lost 8; bases outside the gene matches: 14. CDR3 length: 20 amino acids. The CDR3 region is CASSPLRTGTSGRAWYEQFF. The CDR3 region has the DNA TGTGCCAGCTCACCACTTAGGACCGGGACTAGCGGGAGGGCCTGGTATGAGCAGTTCTTC.

The chain uses TRBV5-1 and TRBJ2-2; 8 bases map to TRBD2. Germline V CDR1 and CDR2: SGHRS, YFSETQ. V lost 2 bases, J lost 5 bases, and 5 bases stayed unmatched. The CDR3 consists of 15 residues. The CDR3 sequence is CASSFREGWTGELFF. Written as DNA, the CDR3 is TGCGCCAGCAGCTTCCGGGAGGGGTGGACCGGGGAGCTGTTTTTT.

The chain carries TRBV7-9 and TRBJ2-7; D gene unclear. V lost 11 bases, J lost 7 bases, and 9 bases lay in between. The CDR3 covers 9 residues. CDR1 and CDR2 (germline): SEHNR, FQNEAQ (reference sequence). CDR3 DNA: TGTGCCCTTGGGCGGGAGCAGTACTTC. It translates to CALGREQYF.

The chain carries TRBV19 and TRBJ1-5, with D uncertain. The CDR3 has 12 residues. CDR1 and CDR2 (germline): LNHDA, SQIVND (reference sequence). V shed 8 bases and J shed 6 bases, with 11 bases lying between them. As DNA, the CDR3 is TGTGCCAGTGGTCCCGGGGTTCAGCCCCAGCATTTT. Translating it yields CASGPGVQPQHF.

The V and J genes are TRBV5-1 and TRBJ1-1; D not certain. There are 14 residues in the CDR3. Germline loops: CDR1 SGHRS, CDR2 YFSETQ. With 4 bases removed from V and 7 bases from J, the gap between germline ends came to 17 bases. The CDR3 nucleotides read TGCGCCAGCAGCCTCCTTGCACAGTTAGGTGAAGCTTTCTTT. This sequence encodes CASSLLAQLGEAFF.

The rearrangement uses TRBV7-2 and TRBJ1-5; D not resolved. The CDR3 length is 13 residues. Trimming left V 5 bases short and J 0 bases short, with 5 bases between. In germline, CDR1 is SGHTA, CDR2 FQGNSA. The CDR3 region has the DNA TGTGCCAGCAGCCGTAATAGCAATCAGCCCCAGCATTTT. Protein: CASSRNSNQPQHF.

DNA of the CDR3: TGTGCCAGTAAGGCGGACGGTAGCAATCAGCCCCAGCATTTT. Translating gives CASKADGSNQPQHF. The genes are TRBV19 and TRBJ1-5; D not certain. The germline V gene encodes CDR1 LNHDA and CDR2 SQIVND (reference sequence). This CDR3 has 14 residues. The V and J ends lost 7 bases and 0 bases respectively, with 10 bases between them.

The chain has TRBV27 and TRBJ1-5; 10 bases match TRBD1. The CDR3 sequence is 16 residues long. V shed 5 bases, J shed 5 bases, and the junction held 9 bases outside the gene matches. The germline gives CDR1 MNHEY, CDR2 SMNVEV (reference sequence). CDR3 in DNA: TGTGCCAGCAGTAAAATGATCGGGACAGGGGATCAGCCCCAGCATTTT. Residues: CASSKMIGTGDQPQHF.

The chain carries TRBV30 and TRBJ1-5, with 7 bases aligning to TRBD1. J was trimmed by 3 bases and V by 2 bases; bases with no gene match: 10. The length of the CDR3 is 16 residues. Germline-derived CDR1 and CDR2 are GTSNPN and SVGIG (reference sequence). The CDR3 reads CAWSPTGTAFNQPQHF. The CDR3, as DNA: TGTGCCTGGAGTCCAACCGGGACAGCCTTCAATCAGCCCCAGCATTTT.

The chain couples TRBV18 to TRBJ2-1, with 10 bases matching TRBD1. CDR1 is KGHSH and CDR2 is LQKENI in the germline V gene. V gave up 6 bases and J gave up 0 bases; unmatched junction bases: 8. CDR3 size: 17 residues. CDR3 sequence: CASSKTGGLSSYNEQFF. CDR3 in DNA: TGTGCCAGCTCGAAGACAGGGGGCTTGAGCTCCTACAATGAGCAGTTCTTC.

The chain links TRBV30 to TRBJ2-1; 9 positions match TRBD2. Germline-derived CDR1 and CDR2 are GTSNPN and SVGIG (reference sequence). V lost 0 bases, J lost 8 bases, and 11 bases stayed unmatched. The length of the CDR3 is 16 residues. This chain's CDR3 is CAWSVPLIAGVDEQFF. The CDR3 DNA is TGTGCCTGGAGTGTACCCCTGATAGCGGGAGTTGATGAGCAGTTCTTC.

The J gene is TRBJ1-1, the V gene TRBV5-1; perhaps TRBD1 as D (5 bases). V dropped 4 bases and J dropped 3 bases, with 16 bases sitting between them. The germline gives CDR1 SGHRS, CDR2 YFSETQ. The CDR3 contains 15 residues. For the CDR3, the DNA is TGCGCCAGCAGCCTAAGAACAGGTACGGACACTGAAGCTTTCTTT. This gives the protein CASSLRTGTDTEAFF.